This entry concerns a single TCR beta chain. Its specificity is not known. Germline assignment: CDR1 SNHLY and CDR2 FYNNEI. CDR3 length: 16 amino acids. Trimming at V came to 1 base and at J to 5 bases, leaving 8 bases not matched to a gene. The record originates from a study of OX40 agonist ivuxolimab in advanced cancers. Across the study: Earlier treatment with anti-PD-1, anti-PD-L1 or anti-CTLA-4 was permitted, and less than 50% had received some.

Study-wide results and limits: Clonal expansion was seen in CD4+ and CD8+ blood T cells by week 6 at 0.1 to 3.0 mg/kg. More expanded clones were found, on average, in CD8+ than in CD4+ T cells.

Only in-frame clones appear in the TCRdb table, and some are missing; sequencing was by immunoSEQ multiplex PCR. The data contain about 150,000 clones, 90% of them singletons. Sequenced material: CD4+ or CD8+ T cells sorted from blood, taken in a trial of the OX40 agonist ivuxolimab. V gene TRBV2 combines with J gene TRBJ2-1; 7 nucleotides line up with TRBD2. This TCR came from an adult with an advanced solid tumor such as melanoma, head and neck, liver or kidney cancer. CDR3 DNA: TGTGCCAGCAGTGAAGTTACCGGGACTACAAACAATGAGCAGTTCTTC. This gives the protein CASSEVTGTTNNEQFF.